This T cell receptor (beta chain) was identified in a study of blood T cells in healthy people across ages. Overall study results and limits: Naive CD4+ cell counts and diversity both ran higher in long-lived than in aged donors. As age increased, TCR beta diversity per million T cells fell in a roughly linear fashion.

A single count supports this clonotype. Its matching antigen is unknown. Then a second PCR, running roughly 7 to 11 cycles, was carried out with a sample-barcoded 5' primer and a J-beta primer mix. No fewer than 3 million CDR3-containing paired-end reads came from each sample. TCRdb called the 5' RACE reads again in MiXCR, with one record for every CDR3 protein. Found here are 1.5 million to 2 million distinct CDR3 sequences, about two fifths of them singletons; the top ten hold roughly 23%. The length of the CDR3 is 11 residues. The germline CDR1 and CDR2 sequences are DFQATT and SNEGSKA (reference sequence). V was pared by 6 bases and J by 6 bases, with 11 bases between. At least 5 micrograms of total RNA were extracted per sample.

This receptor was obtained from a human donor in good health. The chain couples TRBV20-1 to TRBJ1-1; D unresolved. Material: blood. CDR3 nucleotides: TGCAGTGCCCTCAGAATCCCTGAAGCTTTCTTT. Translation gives CSALRIPEAFF.